The source of this TCR beta chain is a study of Graves' ophthalmopathy and Graves' hyperthyroidism. Study summary: Ahead of any treatment, peripheral blood was obtained at the initial diagnosis. The study's findings and limits: Clonotypes were expanded in thyroid at above 0.001 frequency, and most also appeared in blood. As the model predicted ophthalmopathy progression, it achieved a sensitivity of approximately 65% and a specificity of 72.22%.

The CDR3 is made up of 11 amino acids. V dropped 3 bases and J dropped 5 bases, with 7 bases sitting between them. Per germline, CDR1 SQVTM and CDR2 ANQGSEA. This clonotype was observed a few times. Its cognate antigen is unknown. Diagnosis was based on clinical symptoms, serum thyroxine, TRAb, thyroid ultrasound and orbital computed tomography. RNA transcripts served as template for amplifying TCR beta CDR3 sequences. An initial RT-PCR round employing HTBI primers preceded a second-round multiplex PCR. A single record per CDR3 protein comes from TCRdb applying MiXCR to the multiplex PCR reads. The sample carries a few hundred thousand distinct CDR3 sequences, about 15% recorded once.

The clonotype comes from an adult woman with stable Graves' hyperthyroidism. This sequence joins TRBV29-1 and TRBJ2-5; D remains ambiguous. The sample was peripheral blood. CDR3: CSVDTIETQYF. CDR3 nucleotides: TGCAGCGTTGACACTATTGAGACCCAGTACTTC. The variable domain in full, completed from reference TRBV29-1 and TRBJ2-5, reads SAVISQKPSRDICQRGTSLTIQCQVDSQVTMMFWYRQQPGQSLTLIATANQGSEATYESGFVIDKFPISRPNLTFSTLTVSNMSPEDSSIYLCSVDTIETQYFGPGTRLLVL.